This TCR beta chain was profiled in a study of T cell responses to AZD1222 COVID-19 vaccine. Broader study findings: Spike as a whole was targeted by vaccine-associated CD4 TCRs, dominant at 160-218 and 743-854.

As to this clone: Its target is unknown.

Trimming shortened V by 5 bases and J by 2 bases, and 13 bases separated the two germline ends. Germline CDR1 reads SEHNR; CDR2 reads FQNEAQ (reference sequence). CDR3 length equals 16 residues. TCRdb keeps only in-frame clones here, not all; method: immunoSEQ multiplex PCR. This sample has 13,000 or so clones, with less than 85% found just once. The receptor comes from an adult who received the AZD1222 COVID-19 vaccine. The V call is TRBV7-9, the J call TRBJ1-6; the D is unclear. Material: peripheral blood, obtained 28 days after the second AZD1222 dose. The CDR3 nucleotides are TGTGCCAGCAGCCACTCCGTGGCGGCCTATAATTCACCCCTCCACTTT. Translating gives CASSHSVAAYNSPLHF.